One TCR beta chain is described in this entry. Generated by immunoSEQ multiplex PCR, the TCRdb table keeps only in-frame clones and is missing some. The table lists about 38,000 clones, about 91% of them singletons, with around 10% in the top ten. These data come from a study of T cell changes during pregnancy in multiple sclerosis. The CDR3 contains 15 residues. From germline, CDR1 is MNHNS and CDR2 SASEGT. Trimming stripped 1 base from V and 0 bases from J, with 10 bases between. This TCR was sampled from a female donor with multiple sclerosis, enrolled in a pregnancy study. The chain couples TRBV6-1 to TRBJ2-7; tentative D call: TRBD2 (5 bases). The sequencing used CD8+ T cells from peripheral blood mononuclear cells, collected after pregnancy. The CDR3 is CASSEGTRVSYEQYF. The CDR3 DNA is TGTGCCAGCAGTGAAGGGACGAGGGTCTCCTACGAGCAGTACTTC.